The 23 T cell receptor beta chains presented below share a single source sample, sequenced in a study of CD8 T cells in ankylosing spondylitis. Using its own MiXCR run on the 5' RACE reads, TCRdb lists one record per CDR3 protein. In the table there are 150,000 to 200,000 distinct CDR3 sequences, 11% of which are singletons. The sequenced sample was blood, either unsorted or a sorted T cell fraction (not recorded which). The receptors shown here come from a male donor with ankylosing spondylitis or in good health (not recorded which).

This clonotype showed up many times. This chain links TRBV6-5 with TRBJ1-3; tentatively, D is TRBD1 (5 bases). The CDR3 covers 16 residues. From germline, CDR1 is MNHEY and CDR2 SVGAGI. V gave up 4 bases and J gave up 0 bases, with 13 bases separating them. The CDR3 sequence is CASSSKTEPSGNTIYF. The CDR3 DNA reads as TGTGCCAGCAGTTCTAAGACAGAGCCCTCTGGAAACACCATATATTTT.

This clonotype was found many times. The chain joins TRBV4-1 to TRBJ2-7; D remains unclear. The CDR3 totals 16 residues. From germline, CDR1 is MGHRA and CDR2 YSYEKL. The germline V and J ends were trimmed by 2 bases and 0 bases, with 14 bases remaining between them. CDR3: CASSQYDIVSSYEQYF. CDR3 DNA sequence: TGCGCCAGCAGCCAATACGACATTGTCAGCTCCTACGAGCAGTACTTC.

This clonotype appeared many times. V and J are TRBV25-1 and TRBJ2-3; TRBD2 aligns across 8 bases. CDR3 length: 17 residues. With 1 base clipped from V and 0 bases from J, the junction kept 6 bases outside the gene matches. The germline gives CDR1 MGHDK, CDR2 SYGVNS. The CDR3 region has the DNA TGTGCCAGCAGTGAATCCAAACTAGCGGCTAGCACAGATACGCAGTATTTT. It codes for CASSESKLAASTDTQYF.

At least ten counts were recorded for this clonotype. The chain carries TRBV5-4 and TRBJ2-1; TRBD2 agrees at 10 bases. The trim removed 4 bases at V and 3 bases at J, leaving 7 bases unmatched. This CDR3 has 16 residues. Germline V gives CDR1 SGHNT, CDR2 YYREEE (reference sequence). The DNA for the CDR3 is TGTGCCAGCAGCACCCTTAGCGGGGGGTTCTACAATGAGCAGTTCTTC. Translating gives CASSTLSGGFYNEQFF.

This clonotype was counted at least ten times. V usage is TRBV5-1 and J usage is TRBJ2-3; tentative D call: TRBD1 (6 bases). The length of the CDR3 is 18 residues. Deletions cut 8 bases from V and 0 bases from J, with 25 bases between. Germline CDR1 is SGHRS and CDR2 is YFSETQ. CDR3 sequence (DNA): TGCGCCAGTCCGTCGGAGAGTTCGGGACACCCTAGCACAGATACGCAGTATTTT. Its translation is CASPSESSGHPSTDTQYF. The full variable domain, with the rest looked up from reference TRBV5-1 and TRBJ2-3, is KAGVTQTPRYLIKTRGQQVTLSCSPISGHRSVSWYQQTPGQGLQFLFEYFSETQRNKGNFPGRFSGRQFSNSRSEMNVSTLELGDSALYLCASPSESSGHPSTDTQYFGPGTRLTVL.

The J gene is TRBJ2-3, the V gene TRBV11-2; D may be TRBD2 (7 bases). Germline CDR1 reads SGHAT; CDR2 reads FQNNGV. Trimming cost V 5 bases and J 3 bases, with 18 bases left between them. The CDR3 length is 16 residues. As DNA, the CDR3 is TGTGCCAGCAGCGGGCAGGGGAGGGCTGTGACAGATACGCAGTATTTT. It codes for CASSGQGRAVTDTQYF.

This clonotype was counted ten times or more. V and J are TRBV29-1 and TRBJ2-1; possible D gene TRBD1, 6 bases. The germline V gene encodes CDR1 SQVTM and CDR2 ANQGSEA. The CDR3 runs 12 residues. The V and J ends lost 7 bases and 3 bases respectively, with 10 bases between them. The chain's CDR3 is CSAGQSYNEQFF. Here the CDR3 DNA reads TGCAGCGCTGGACAGAGCTACAATGAGCAGTTCTTC.

This clonotype was observed at least ten times. The chain combines TRBV12-5 with TRBJ2-3; D uncertain. The CDR3 has 13 residues. Germline V gives CDR1 LGHNT, CDR2 FRNRAP. V was clipped by 2 bases and J by 8 bases, with 11 bases between them. The chain's CDR3 is CASGLTERGTQYF. The CDR3, as DNA: TGTGCTAGTGGTTTGACAGAGCGAGGTACGCAGTATTTT.

This clonotype was counted many times. The chain uses TRBV27 and TRBJ2-7; TRBD2 agrees at 7 bases. After removal of 7 bases from V and 4 bases from J, the junction contained 13 bases not matched to a gene. Germline V gene lookup returns CDR1 MNHEY and CDR2 SMNVEV (reference sequence). This CDR3 has 15 amino acids. Here the CDR3 reads CASTPAGRATYEQYF. The CDR3 DNA reads TGTGCCAGCACCCCCGCGGGGAGGGCCACGTACGAGCAGTACTTC.

This clonotype was detected many times. The CDR3 protein is CSARVAGGLTGELFF. The CDR3 nucleotides are TGCAGTGCTAGAGTAGCGGGGGGGCTCACCGGGGAGCTGTTTTTT. The chain recombines TRBV20-1 with TRBJ2-2; 11 bases are shared with TRBD2. The V and J ends lost 1 base and 4 bases, in that order; junction bases with no gene match: 2. The CDR3 is made up of 15 amino acids. CDR1 is DFQATT, CDR2 SNEGSKA, per germline (reference sequence).

A few counts support this clonotype. The chain has TRBV7-8 and TRBJ2-3; D may match TRBD1 or TRBD2 (6 bases each). V was trimmed by 6 bases and J by 2 bases, leaving 18 bases between them. The length of the CDR3 is 16 residues. Germline V gene sequence: CDR1 SGHVS, CDR2 FQNEAQ. CDR3 DNA: TGTGCCAGCAGGCCGGGGGCCTACCTCACCACAGATACGCAGTATTTT. This encodes CASRPGAYLTTDTQYF.

With respect to this clonotype: This may stem from a read error, because a much larger clone lies one nucleotide away. The chain couples TRBV6-2 or TRBV6-3 to TRBJ2-2, with 9 bases identical to TRBD2. CDR1 is MNHEY, CDR2 SVGEGT, per germline. CDR3 length: 15 amino acids. The chain's CDR3 is CTSRAIAGATGELFF. CDR3 nucleotides: TGTACCAGCAGAGCAATAGCGGGAGCCACCGGGGAGCTGTTTTTT.

This clonotype was seen repeatedly, ten times or more. The genes are TRBV28 and TRBJ2-4; TRBD1 is a possible D gene (6 bases). The CDR3 totals 15 residues. Germline-derived CDR1 and CDR2 are MDHEN and SYDVKM. V was shortened by 3 bases and J by 2 bases, with 11 bases between the two germline ends. Written as DNA, the CDR3 is TGTGCCAGCAGTTTTCCACAGGGTTCCAAAAACATTCAGTACTTC. Encoded protein: CASSFPQGSKNIQYF. The variable domain in full, completed from reference TRBV28 and TRBJ2-4, reads DVKVTQSSRYLVKRTGEKVFLECVQDMDHENMFWYRQDPGLGLRLIYFSYDVKMKEKGDIPEGYSVSREKKERFSLILESASTNQTSMYLCASSFPQGSKNIQYFGAGTRLSVL.

V is TRBV5-1 and J is TRBJ2-7; 7 bases are a match to TRBD1. The V gene's germline CDR1 is SGHRS and CDR2 YFSETQ. There are 17 residues in the CDR3. Trimming cost V 1 base and J 1 base; bases outside gene matches: 11. The CDR3 protein is CASSLTLQGPPSYEQYF. CDR3 in DNA: TGCGCCAGCAGCTTGACCTTACAGGGGCCCCCGTCCTACGAGCAGTACTTC.

This clonotype has ten or more counts. The chain joins TRBV20-1 to TRBJ1-1; 9 bases line up with TRBD1. Per the germline V gene, CDR1 is DFQATT and CDR2 is SNEGSKA (reference sequence). The CDR3 consists of 15 residues. J lost 4 bases, V lost 5 bases, and 11 bases had no gene match. CDR3 bases: TGCAGTGCTCCTCGGGACAGGGTTGGAGGCACTGAAGCTTTCTTT. Translation: CSAPRDRVGGTEAFF.

The chain has TRBV7-2 and TRBJ1-6; TRBD1 aligns across 8 bases. This CDR3 comprises 16 residues. Germline values: CDR1 SGHTA, CDR2 FQGNSA. Trimming cost V 1 base and J 10 bases; bases outside gene matches: 9. This CDR3 is CASSLGTGSARSPLHF. Here the CDR3 DNA reads TGTGCCAGCAGCTTAGGGACAGGGTCGGCGAGATCACCCCTCCACTTT.

This clonotype was observed many times. V and J are TRBV19 and TRBJ2-4; the match to TRBD2 covers 8 bases. With V trimmed by 6 bases and J by 0 bases, 10 bases remained unmatched. Germline values: CDR1 LNHDA, CDR2 SQIVND (reference sequence). This CDR3 has 17 amino acids. The CDR3: CASRPPGGELAKNIQYF. The DNA for the CDR3 is TGTGCCAGTAGGCCCCCCGGGGGGGAACTAGCCAAAAACATTCAGTACTTC.

The J gene is TRBJ2-7, the V gene TRBV7-9, with a possible D match to TRBD2 (6 bases). The CDR3 loop spans 13 amino acids. The germline V and J ends were trimmed by 7 bases and 2 bases, with 12 bases remaining between them. Germline CDR1 is SEHNR and CDR2 is FQNEAQ (reference sequence). The CDR3 here is CASNRDSTYEQYF. In nucleotides, the CDR3 is TGTGCCAGCAACCGGGACTCAACCTACGAGCAGTACTTC.

The chain uses TRBV6-1 and TRBJ2-1; possibly TRBD1 for D (5 bases). Per the germline V gene, CDR1 is MNHNS and CDR2 is SASEGT. V was clipped by 5 bases and J by 3 bases, with 8 bases between them. CDR3 length equals 13 residues. CDR3 residues: CASSPQGYNEQFF. DNA of the CDR3: TGTGCCAGCAGTCCCCAGGGCTACAATGAGCAGTTCTTC.

The chain carries TRBV6-2 or TRBV6-3 and TRBJ2-2; 7 bases align to TRBD1. Germline V gene lookup returns CDR1 MNHEY and CDR2 SVGEGT. The junction had 5 bases not matched to a gene; V was cut back by 0 bases and J by 4 bases. This CDR3 region has 16 residues. The CDR3 DNA reads TGTGCCAGCAGTTACTCCAGGACAGGACGCACCGGGGAGCTGTTTTTT. It specifies CASSYSRTGRTGELFF.

The sample holds many counts of this clonotype. This sequence joins TRBV20-1 and TRBJ1-5; D possibly corresponds to TRBD1 (5 bases). The V gene's germline CDR1 is DFQATT and CDR2 SNEGSKA (reference sequence). The V end lost 0 bases, the J end lost 6 bases, and 12 bases lay between the germline ends. This CDR3 is built from 14 residues. The CDR3 coding sequence is TGCAGTGCTAGAGATGGGGCGGGTTTTCAGCCCCAGCATTTT. Amino acids: CSARDGAGFQPQHF.

Concerning this clonotype: A much more abundant neighbour one base away suggests this may be a read error. This chain connects TRBV12-3 or TRBV12-4 to TRBJ2-3; 7 positions agree with TRBD2. Losses at the gene ends were 3 bases for V and 2 bases for J; bases not matched to a gene: 2. The CDR3 consists of 14 residues. CDR3 in amino acids: CASSFGTTTDTQYF. The CDR3 DNA is TGTGCCAGCAGTTTTGGGACTACCACAGATACGCAGTATTTT.

This chain links TRBV28 with TRBJ2-7; the match to TRBD2 covers 7 bases. The CDR3 is 12 residues long. V shed 7 bases and J 3 bases; nucleotides not matched to a gene: 3. Germline loops: CDR1 MDHEN, CDR2 SYDVKM. The CDR3 here is CASKSGNYEQYF. The CDR3 nucleotides are TGTGCCAGCAAGAGCGGGAACTACGAGCAGTACTTC. Using reference TRBV28 and TRBJ2-7 for the parts outside the CDR3, the full variable domain is DVKVTQSSRYLVKRTGEKVFLECVQDMDHENMFWYRQDPGLGLRLIYFSYDVKMKEKGDIPEGYSVSREKKERFSLILESASTNQTSMYLCASKSGNYEQYFGPGTRLTVT.